The next 14 T cell receptor beta chains were all read from a single sample in a study of blood T cell repertoires in COVID-19. Sequencing was performed with immunoSEQ multiplex PCR; in TCRdb, only in-frame clones are kept and a portion is missing. Altogether a few hundred thousand clones are present, about four fifths being singletons, with the ten largest covering 3.4%. Sequenced sample: peripheral blood. These receptors originate from a young woman with acute or convalescent COVID-19.

The chain combines TRBV28 with TRBJ1-1, with 12 bases aligning to TRBD1. The CDR3 runs to 14 residues. The germline V gene has CDR1 MDHEN and CDR2 SYDVKM. Trimming cost V 4 bases and J 7 bases; bases outside gene matches: 4. CDR3 loop: CASSWGQGASEAFF. The CDR3 coding sequence is TGTGCCAGCAGTTGGGGACAGGGGGCTAGTGAAGCTTTCTTT.

This chain uses TRBV6-2 or TRBV6-3 with TRBJ2-3; D is unresolved. The CDR3 is made up of 12 amino acids. CDR1 is MNHEY and CDR2 is SVGEGT in the germline V gene. V was shortened by 5 bases and J by 2 bases, with 5 bases between the two germline ends. CDR3 loop: CASSLVTDTQYF. CDR3 in DNA: TGTGCCAGCAGTCTCGTCACAGATACGCAGTATTTT.

The chain employs TRBV7-2 and TRBJ1-6, with 8 bases identical to TRBD1. Trimming at V came to 8 bases and at J to 7 bases, leaving 7 bases not matched to a gene. CDR3 length equals 14 residues. Germline V CDR1 and CDR2: SGHTA, FQGNSA. CDR3 nucleotide sequence: TGTGCCAGCGAGAACAGGGGGGGGAATTCACCCCTCCACTTT. This codes for CASENRGGNSPLHF. Full variable domain (remainder filled in from reference TRBV7-2 and TRBJ1-6): GAGVSQSPSNKVTEKGKDVELRCDPISGHTALYWYRQSLGQGLEFLIYFQGNSAPDKSGLPSDRFSAERTGGSVSTLTIQRTQQEDSAVYLCASENRGGNSPLHFGNGTRLTVT.

The chain carries TRBV25-1 and TRBJ2-7; possibly TRBD1 for D (5 bases). Germline CDR1 is MGHDK and CDR2 is SYGVNS. Trimming pared 2 bases from V and 2 bases from J, leaving 10 bases between. CDR3 size: 14 residues. The CDR3 sequence is CASSETIGAYEQYF. In DNA form, the CDR3 reads TGTGCCAGCAGTGAAACTATAGGGGCCTACGAGCAGTACTTC.

The chain couples TRBV19 to TRBJ2-3; TRBD1 might be the D (5 bases). The CDR3 has 10 amino acids. V gave up 8 bases and J gave up 9 bases, with 9 bases separating them. Germline CDR1 and CDR2: LNHDA and SQIVND (reference sequence). The CDR3 sequence is CASGQATQYF. The CDR3 DNA follows: TGTGCCAGTGGACAAGCAACGCAGTATTTT.

This sequence joins TRBV7-2 and TRBJ2-1, with D hard to call. Germline V gene sequence: CDR1 SGHTA, CDR2 FQGNSA. Trimming left V 5 bases short and J 0 bases short, with 8 bases between. The CDR3 consists of 14 residues. CDR3 bases: TGTGCCAGCAGCGCCCTGAGCTCCTACAATGAGCAGTTCTTC. Protein product: CASSALSSYNEQFF.

About this clone: Within the sample, other DNA sequences also encode this same CDR3. The V and J genes are TRBV7-9 and TRBJ1-1; 7 positions match TRBD1. This CDR3 has 12 amino acids. V was clipped by 6 bases and J by 7 bases; unmatched bases: 5. CDR1 is SEHNR and CDR2 is FQNEAQ in the germline V gene (reference sequence). Here the CDR3 reads CASSLQGSEAFF. The CDR3 coding sequence is TGTGCCAGCAGTCTACAGGGGAGTGAAGCTTTCTTT.

This clone has just a few counts. CDR3: CAWSATGNTEAFF. Here the CDR3 DNA reads TGTGCCTGGAGTGCGACAGGGAACACTGAAGCTTTCTTT. The genes are TRBV30 and TRBJ1-1; weak D call: TRBD1 (6 bases). The V gene lost 1 base and the J gene lost 1 base, with 7 bases spanning the gap. Germline loops: CDR1 GTSNPN, CDR2 SVGIG (reference sequence). The CDR3 totals 13 residues.

The chain joins TRBV27 to TRBJ2-1, with 8 bases aligning to TRBD2. The V gene end was trimmed by 6 bases and the J gene end by 6 bases; junction bases not matched to a gene: 7. This CDR3 comprises 14 residues. The germline CDR1 and CDR2 sequences are MNHEY and SMNVEV (reference sequence). The CDR3 DNA is TGTGCCAGCAGATTAGCGGGATCCGGCAATGAGCAGTTCTTC. Its protein product is CASRLAGSGNEQFF.

V gene TRBV27 combines with J gene TRBJ1-6, with TRBD1 identical over 7 bases. Germline values: CDR1 MNHEY, CDR2 SMNVEV (reference sequence). With V trimmed by 6 bases and J by 8 bases, 10 bases remained unmatched. This CDR3 spans 15 amino acids. The CDR3 DNA sequence: TGTGCCAGCAGCAGCTACAGGGGTAGGGATTCACCCCTCCACTTT. Protein product: CASSSYRGRDSPLHF.

This clone was seen repeatedly, ten times or more. This chain links TRBV3-1 (or the pseudogene TRBV3-2) with TRBJ2-3; TRBD2 matches 12 bases. Germline CDR1 reads LGHDT; CDR2 reads YNNKEL (reference sequence). V was pared by 4 bases and J by 3 bases, with 2 bases of the junction left unmatched. CDR3 length: 15 amino acids. The CDR3 DNA follows: TGTGCCAGCAGCCCGACTAGCGGGAGAACAGATACGCAGTATTTT. This encodes CASSPTSGRTDTQYF.

The rearrangement joins TRBV4-3 to TRBJ1-2; D is uncertain. The CDR3 runs 12 residues. Per germline, CDR1 LGHNA and CDR2 YSLEER. V shed 4 bases and J shed 5 bases, with 8 bases lying between them. CDR3 residues: CASSLTGYGYTF. The CDR3 nucleotides are TGCGCCAGCAGCCTTACGGGTTATGGCTACACCTTC.

The chain employs TRBV4-3 and TRBJ2-1; TRBD2 matches 9 bases. V trimming: 4 bases; J trimming: 10 bases; junction bases outside the gene matches: 17. Germline V gives CDR1 LGHNA, CDR2 YSLEER. This CDR3 region has 17 residues. The CDR3 protein is CASSLTHAGLAQLEQFF. The DNA of the CDR3 is TGCGCCAGCAGCCTCACTCATGCGGGACTAGCCCAACTGGAGCAGTTCTTC.

This chain joins TRBV6-5 and TRBJ1-1; TRBD1 is a possible D gene (5 bases). The CDR3 sequence is 15 residues long. Trimming pared 0 bases from V and 0 bases from J, leaving 8 bases between. Germline assignment: CDR1 MNHEY and CDR2 SVGAGI. In DNA, the CDR3 is TGTGCCAGCAGTTACTCGGGGCAGTTGAACACTGAAGCTTTCTTT. Translating it yields CASSYSGQLNTEAFF.